This TCR beta chain was found in a study of Ad26.COV2.S vaccination and SARS-CoV-2 variants. This clone occurred once. Its antigen remains unidentified. Indicated treatment: 15 to 20 received Ad26.COV2.S at low or high dose, single or two shots; 5 received placebo; per-sample allocation not given. Following the first vaccine or placebo injection, samples were taken on day 63. Spike of the Wuhan-strain SARS-CoV-2 was expressed by an Ad26 vector, which formed the vaccine. This CDR3 has 16 residues. Trimming shortened V by 0 bases and J by 7 bases, and 15 bases separated the two germline ends. CDR1 and CDR2 from the germline V gene are LGHNA and YSLEER. General study findings and limits: Breadth of non-spike TCRs did not differ between vaccinees and placebo recipients. The TCR breadth and depth analyses may have understated or missed part of the total T cell responses.

Here immunoSEQ multiplex PCR was the method, and the copy in TCRdb shows in-frame clones only, minus some. The data hold 300,000 to 350,000 clones, with around 89% observed a single time. This material consisted of peripheral blood, taken in a trial of Ad26.COV2.S vaccine versus placebo. The chain recombines TRBV4-3 with TRBJ1-4; D is unresolved. This TCR derives from a person between 18 and 65 years old who received the Ad26.COV2.S COVID-19 vaccine or a placebo. The CDR3 is CASSQDAVPPGEKLFF. CDR3 in DNA: TGCGCCAGCAGCCAAGACGCCGTTCCTCCCGGTGAAAAACTGTTTTTT.